These 27 T cell receptor beta chains came from one sample sequenced in a study of T cells in localized non-small cell lung cancer. Sequenced by immunoSEQ multiplex PCR; TCRdb stores in-frame clones only, minus some. The table has approximately 88,000 clones, roughly 88% seen once. Sequenced material: PBMCs, taken before any cancer treatment. Receptor source: a woman aged 35-75 years with stage II squamous cell lung carcinoma.

The chain couples TRBV6-5 to TRBJ1-4; the D is unclear. The germline V and J ends were trimmed by 0 bases and 11 bases, with 13 bases remaining between them. This CDR3 region has 14 residues. CDR1 is MNHEY, CDR2 SVGAGI, per germline. CDR3 residues: CASSYSSTGRKLFF. CDR3 bases: TGTGCCAGCAGTTACTCTTCGACCGGGAGGAAACTGTTTTTT.

In this sample, this clone turned up a few times. The CDR3 loop reads CAWSQGWGDQAFF. For the CDR3, the DNA is TGTGCCTGGAGTCAAGGGTGGGGAGATCAAGCTTTCTTT. This chain joins TRBV30 and TRBJ1-1; no clear D. This CDR3 contains 13 residues. CDR1 is GTSNPN, CDR2 SVGIG, per germline (reference sequence). Trimming shortened V by 2 bases and J by 9 bases, and 16 bases separated the two germline ends.

The J gene is TRBJ2-3, the V gene TRBV7-8, with 13 nucleotides matching TRBD2. V dropped 5 bases and J dropped 6; count of bases not matched to a gene: 11. This CDR3 has 17 residues. CDR1 and CDR2 (germline): SGHVS, FQNEAQ. In DNA, the CDR3 is TGTGCCAGCAGCCCGAGGACTAGCGGGGGAGGGTGGGATACGCAGTATTTT. Translating it yields CASSPRTSGGGWDTQYF.

The chain recombines TRBV5-1 with TRBJ2-5, with TRBD2 matching over 11 bases. Trimming at V came to 4 bases and at J to 4 bases, leaving 18 bases not matched to a gene. Germline lookup yields CDR1 SGHRS and CDR2 YFSETQ. CDR3 size: 19 residues. CDR3 sequence (DNA): TGCGCCAGCAGCCCAAGGCGGCGGCTAGCGGGAGGCGATGGAGAGACCCAGTACTTC. It is translated as CASSPRRRLAGGDGETQYF. The full variable domain, in which reference TRBV5-1 and TRBJ2-5 provide the parts outside the CDR3, is KAGVTQTPRYLIKTRGQQVTLSCSPISGHRSVSWYQQTPGQGLQFLFEYFSETQRNKGNFPGRFSGRQFSNSRSEMNVSTLELGDSALYLCASSPRRRLAGGDGETQYFGPGTRLLVL.

The chain is built from TRBV11-1 and TRBJ2-7, with 7 bases identical to TRBD2. V shed 5 bases, J shed 2 bases, and the junction held 9 bases outside the gene matches. Germline V CDR1 and CDR2: SGHAT, FQDESV (reference sequence). The CDR3 is 15 residues long. Written as DNA, the CDR3 is TGTGCCAGCAGCCAAACTAGCGCCCCACCCTACGAGCAGTACTTC. This encodes CASSQTSAPPYEQYF.

The chain recombines TRBV10-2 with TRBJ1-1; D is undetermined. CDR1 and CDR2 from the germline V gene are WSHSY and SAAADI. There are 14 residues in the CDR3. V lost 6 bases to trimming and J lost 1 base, with 12 bases between them. The CDR3 nucleotides read TGCGCCAGCAGCCGACCACGAGGGAACACTGAAGCTTTCTTT. The encoded protein is CASSRPRGNTEAFF.

This clone was seen once. CDR3 residues: CASSEPLQGRSDSPLHF. The CDR3 DNA sequence: TGTGCCAGCAGTGAACCATTACAGGGTAGGAGTGATTCACCCCTCCACTTT. The chain links TRBV2 to TRBJ1-6; weak D call: TRBD1 (6 bases). Germline V lookup: CDR1 SNHLY, CDR2 FYNNEI. Trimming shortened V by 2 bases and J by 8 bases, and 19 bases separated the two germline ends. The CDR3 loop spans 17 amino acids.

The V call is TRBV25-1, the J call TRBJ2-5; 7 bases are a match to TRBD1. V trimming: 6 bases; J trimming: 3 bases; junction bases outside the gene matches: 4. CDR3 length equals 13 residues. From germline, CDR1 is MGHDK and CDR2 SYGVNS. This CDR3 is CASRETGKETQYF. DNA of the CDR3: TGTGCCAGCAGAGAGACAGGGAAAGAGACCCAGTACTTC.

The chain joins TRBV9 to TRBJ1-2; D is unclear. The CDR3 is 17 residues long. Trimming removed 4 bases from V and 8 bases from J, with 27 bases in between. Germline V gene lookup returns CDR1 SGDLS and CDR2 YYNGEE. The DNA of the CDR3 is TGTGCCAGCAGCTTAATCCCGGGTCCCCCCAGCGGAGGCGGCTACACCTTC. This encodes CASSLIPGPPSGGGYTF.

The chain joins TRBV18 to TRBJ1-1; D is unresolved. The germline V and J ends were trimmed by 3 bases and 5 bases, with 7 bases remaining between them. The CDR3 has 12 residues. CDR1 and CDR2 from the germline V gene are KGHSH and LQKENI. The CDR3 DNA reads as TGTGCCAGCTCACCGGCGCAGACTGAAGCTTTCTTT. It codes for CASSPAQTEAFF.

This clone was seen just once. The CDR3 spells CASSPLAGRSYNEQFF. CDR3 bases: TGTGCCAGCAGTCCGCTCGCGGGGCGCTCCTACAATGAGCAGTTCTTC. This chain links TRBV6-6 with TRBJ2-1; TRBD2 might be the D (6 bases). V was cut by 5 bases and J by 0 bases, with 14 bases left in between. CDR1 MNHNY and CDR2 SVGAGI come from the germline V gene (reference sequence). The CDR3 extends over 16 amino acids.

The DNA of the CDR3 is TGTGCCACCAAAACTCCCGACGGGGGATACACTGAAGCTTTCTTT. Residues: CATKTPDGGYTEAFF. The chain combines TRBV6-1 with TRBJ1-1; TRBD1 is a possible D gene (5 bases). The germline V and J ends were trimmed by 10 bases and 3 bases, with 21 bases remaining between them. This CDR3 spans 15 amino acids. Germline V lookup: CDR1 MNHNS, CDR2 SASEGT.

The chain links TRBV5-6 to TRBJ2-2; D unresolved. V lost 0 bases, J lost 2 bases, and 8 bases lay in between. The CDR3 contains 15 residues. CDR1 and CDR2 from the germline V gene are SGHDT and YYEEEE. This CDR3 is CASSLAGKNTGELFF. CDR3 DNA: TGTGCCAGCAGCTTGGCTGGCAAAAACACCGGGGAGCTGTTTTTT.

The V and J genes are TRBV6-5 and TRBJ2-7; D ambiguous. The CDR3 sequence is 13 residues long. V was cut by 4 bases and J by 0 bases, with 7 bases left in between. Germline lookup yields CDR1 MNHEY and CDR2 SVGAGI. In DNA, the CDR3 is TGTGCCAGCAGTTCCCTAAACTCCTACGAGCAGTACTTC. This codes for CASSSLNSYEQYF.

V and J are TRBV7-9 and TRBJ2-2, with 16 bases that match TRBD2. The trim removed 5 bases at V and 1 base at J, leaving 7 bases unmatched. This CDR3 is 19 amino acids long. Germline V gives CDR1 SEHNR, CDR2 FQNEAQ (reference sequence). The CDR3 loop is CASSPGLAGGQWNTGELFF. The CDR3 DNA sequence: TGTGCCAGCAGCCCGGGACTAGCGGGGGGGCAATGGAACACCGGGGAGCTGTTTTTT.

This chain links TRBV11-2 with TRBJ1-3; D gene unclear. The CDR3 is 15 amino acids. V lost 5 bases and J 3 bases, leaving 14 bases between the germline ends. Germline loops: CDR1 SGHAT, CDR2 FQNNGV. The CDR3: CASSPPGMGGNTIYF. CDR3 coding DNA: TGTGCCAGCAGCCCACCTGGGATGGGTGGAAACACCATATATTTT. Complete variable domain (other parts from reference TRBV11-2 and TRBJ1-3): EAGVAQSPRYKIIEKRQSVAFWCNPISGHATLYWYQQILGQGPKLLIQFQNNGVVDDSQLPKDRFSAERLKGVDSTLKIQPAKLEDSAVYLCASSPPGMGGNTIYFGEGSWLTVV.

This clone was seen more than once but under ten times. This chain joins TRBV2 and TRBJ1-2, with TRBD1 matching 7 bases. The CDR3 is made up of 13 amino acids. After removal of 7 bases from V and 7 bases from J, the junction contained 9 bases not matched to a gene. Germline V gene sequence: CDR1 SNHLY, CDR2 FYNNEI. CDR3 residues: CASTPDRVSGYTF. As DNA, the CDR3 is TGTGCCAGCACGCCCGACAGGGTTTCTGGCTACACCTTC.

The genes are TRBV5-1 and TRBJ2-3; D uncertain. Trimming stripped 0 bases from V and 1 base from J, with 12 bases between. This CDR3 contains 16 residues. Germline CDR1 is SGHRS and CDR2 is YFSETQ. CDR3 nucleotides: TGCGCCAGCAGCTTGGCGCTGAACCCCGGCACAGATACGCAGTATTTT. This codes for CASSLALNPGTDTQYF. Complete variable domain (other parts from reference TRBV5-1 and TRBJ2-3): KAGVTQTPRYLIKTRGQQVTLSCSPISGHRSVSWYQQTPGQGLQFLFEYFSETQRNKGNFPGRFSGRQFSNSRSEMNVSTLELGDSALYLCASSLALNPGTDTQYFGPGTRLTVL.

The J gene is TRBJ2-3, the V gene TRBV11-2; no firm D call. CDR3 length equals 12 residues. The V and J ends lost 2 bases and 5 bases respectively, with 5 bases between them. From germline, CDR1 is SGHAT and CDR2 FQNNGV. The CDR3 protein is CASSLLRDTQYF. CDR3 nucleotide sequence: TGTGCCAGCAGCTTACTACGAGATACGCAGTATTTT.

The chain has TRBV7-9 and TRBJ1-2; no firm D call. The CDR3 is 12 amino acids. Between the trimmed V and J ends, which lost 3 bases and 8 bases, there was a span of 10 bases. In germline, CDR1 is SEHNR, CDR2 FQNEAQ (reference sequence). CDR3 in amino acids: CASSFSGDGYTF. The CDR3 DNA reads TGTGCCAGCAGCTTTTCGGGCGACGGCTACACCTTC.

The rearrangement links TRBV27 to TRBJ1-1; D not resolved. This CDR3 region has 14 residues. From germline, CDR1 is MNHEY and CDR2 SMNVEV (reference sequence). The germline V and J ends were trimmed by 2 bases and 4 bases, with 11 bases remaining between them. The CDR3 DNA is TGTGCCAGCAGTTTAAATAACGTGGGCACTGAAGCTTTCTTT. Translated: CASSLNNVGTEAFF.

The rearrangement joins TRBV19 to TRBJ2-3; D may be TRBD2 (5 bases). Trimming took off 5 bases at V and 2 bases at J, with 17 bases between the two ends. The V gene's germline CDR1 is LNHDA and CDR2 SQIVND (reference sequence). CDR3 length equals 16 residues. CDR3 loop: CASSAPGVALTDTQYF. The CDR3 bases are TGTGCCAGTAGTGCCCCCGGGGTGGCCCTCACAGATACGCAGTATTTT.

The genes are TRBV5-4 and TRBJ1-2, with 7 bases aligning to TRBD1. The ends lost 1 base at V and 7 bases at J; junction bases unmatched: 7. This CDR3 comprises 14 residues. The germline CDR1 and CDR2 sequences are SGHNT and YYREEE (reference sequence). The CDR3 loop reads CASSLPDRIGGYTF. The CDR3 DNA reads as TGTGCCAGCAGCTTGCCGGACAGGATAGGTGGCTACACCTTC. The entire variable domain, with the rest obtained from reference TRBV5-4 and TRBJ1-2, is as follows: ETGVTQSPTHLIKTRGQQVTLRCSSQSGHNTVSWYQQALGQGPQFIFQYYREEENGRGNFPPRFSGLQFPNYSSELNVNALELDDSALYLCASSLPDRIGGYTFGSGTRLTVV.

This clone showed up just once. This chain links TRBV5-6 with TRBJ2-7; 9 nucleotides match TRBD1. With 0 bases clipped from V and 3 bases from J, the junction kept 4 bases outside the gene matches. There are 15 residues in the CDR3. From germline, CDR1 is SGHDT and CDR2 YYEEEE. The CDR3 DNA sequence: TGTGCCAGCAGCTTGGACGACAGGGGGAACTACGAGCAGTACTTC. The encoded protein is CASSLDDRGNYEQYF.

The chain has TRBV29-1 and TRBJ1-2, with TRBD1 as a possible D gene (6 bases). This CDR3 is 14 amino acids long. The V end lost 8 bases, the J end lost 0 bases, and 16 bases lay between the germline ends. The germline gives CDR1 SQVTM, CDR2 ANQGSEA. The DNA of the CDR3 is TGCAGCTCCTCGGGGGCAGCTACTAACTATGGCTACACCTTC. It yields the protein CSSSGAATNYGYTF.

The chain has TRBV5-1 and TRBJ2-3; 10 nucleotides match TRBD2. The CDR3 is made up of 21 amino acids. Germline V gives CDR1 SGHRS, CDR2 YFSETQ. With 1 base clipped from V and 0 bases from J, the junction kept 17 bases outside the gene matches. This CDR3 reads CASSLYGGPGLARPSTDTQYF. The CDR3 nucleotides are TGCGCCAGCAGCTTGTACGGGGGCCCGGGACTAGCGAGACCCAGCACAGATACGCAGTATTTT. Filled out from reference TRBV5-1 and TRBJ2-3, the complete variable domain reads KAGVTQTPRYLIKTRGQQVTLSCSPISGHRSVSWYQQTPGQGLQFLFEYFSETQRNKGNFPGRFSGRQFSNSRSEMNVSTLELGDSALYLCASSLYGGPGLARPSTDTQYFGPGTRLTVL.

The chain uses TRBV29-1 and TRBJ1-3, with D tentatively TRBD1 (5 bases). The germline CDR1 and CDR2 sequences are SQVTM and ANQGSEA. The length of the CDR3 is 14 residues. The V end lost 6 bases, the J end lost 0 bases, and 12 bases lay between the germline ends. The CDR3 DNA is TGCAGCGTGGAGGGACGGCACTCTGGAAACACCATATATTTT. It codes for CSVEGRHSGNTIYF.